This TCR beta chain is drawn from a study of radiotherapy plus CTLA-4 blockade in lung cancer. Turning to the study itself: Disease control was present in 30% to 40% of patients, and objective responses in around 18%.

Some clones are missing from TCRdb's copy, which holds only in-frame ones; the method was immunoSEQ multiplex PCR. This table has nearly 110,000 clones, more than 75% appearing once. A note on this clone: What it binds is not known.

Patients had chemo-refractory metastatic non-small-cell lung cancer and received focal radiation plus CTLA-4 blockade that used ipilimumab. Broader study findings: It was early blood T cell clone dynamics, with interferon-beta, that reportedly best predicted response. Blood saw expansion of tumor-derived TCR clones after radiotherapy plus ipilimumab.

V lost 5 bases, J lost 6 bases, and 8 bases stayed unmatched. Germline-derived CDR1 and CDR2 are SGHVS and FQNEAQ. This CDR3 spans 14 amino acids. This TCR was recovered from a human donor with non-small cell lung cancer that progressed on radiotherapy plus ipilimumab. Some clones in this sample may be carry-over from other donors' samples. V is TRBV7-8 and J is TRBJ2-3; 7 nucleotides line up with TRBD1. Sequencing used peripheral blood, obtained from a patient treated with radiotherapy plus ipilimumab. In DNA, the CDR3 is TGTGCCAGCAGCAAACGACAGGGCCAGGATACGCAGTATTTT. Protein sequence: CASSKRQGQDTQYF.